This is a list of T cell receptor beta chains from one sample in a study of blood T cell repertoires in COVID-19. Profiling relied on immunoSEQ multiplex PCR, and the TCRdb table lists in-frame clones only, not all of them. Here the sample spans fewer than 400,000 clones, roughly nine tenths being singletons. Source material: PBMCs or T cells enriched from blood (not recorded which). The source of these receptors is a woman between 25 and 40 years old who had recovered from COVID-19. The CDR3 runs from the conserved cysteine through the conserved F or W. The D gene is left open where the match is weak. Clone size, where shown, is once, few, many, or a class for clones that have expanded.

NA	TRBV24-1	TRBJ1-5	NA	TGTGCCACCAGTGATGCGACTAAGCGACCCAATCAGCCCCAGCATTTT	CATSDATKRPNQPQHF
NA	TRBV30	TRBJ1-6	NA	TGTGCCTGGAGCGGGGGGGGCTGGGGAAATAATTCACCCCTCCACTTT	CAWSGGGWGNNSPLHF
NA	TRBV4-1	TRBJ1-6	TRBD1	TGCGCCAGCAGCCAAGTCGCGAGGGGGCCGGATTCACCCCTCCACTTT	CASSQVARGPDSPLHF
NA	TRBV3-1/TRBV3-2	TRBJ2-1	NA	TGTGCCAGCAGCCAAGCTCTCACCACATTTGAGCAGTTCTTC	CASSQALTTFEQFF
NA	TRBV5-1	TRBJ2-7	TRBD1	TGCGCCAGCAGCTTATGGCGACCCGGGACAGGGGTCCACGAGCAGTACTTC	CASSLWRPGTGVHEQYF
once	TRBV12-3/TRBV12-4	TRBJ2-1	TRBD2	TGTGCCAGCAGGTTCAGGCGGGAGAATGAGCAGTTCTTC	CASRFRRENEQFF
NA	TRBV15	TRBJ2-3	TRBD2	TGTGCCACCAGCAGAGATCCGATGTTAGCGGGAGCTACGCAGTATTTT	CATSRDPMLAGATQYF
NA	TRBV18	TRBJ2-5	TRBD2	TGTGCCAGCTCACCAACAGCGGGAAGGGAGACCCAGTACTTC	CASSPTAGRETQYF
NA	TRBV21-1	TRBJ2-1	NA	TGTGCCAGCAGCAAAAGGGGCAGGGAGCAGTTCTTC	CASSKRGREQFF
few	TRBV12-3/TRBV12-4	TRBJ1-2	TRBD1	TGTGCCAGCAGCTGGACAGGGAACTATGGCTACACCTTC	CASSWTGNYGYTF
NA	TRBV30	TRBJ1-2	NA	TGTGCCTGGAGTGAGGAGGGAGATGGCTACACCTTC	CAWSEEGDGYTF
NA	TRBV28	TRBJ1-4	NA	TGTGCCAGCAGTTTTTCCGCTAGCAATGAAAAACTGTTTTTT	CASSFSASNEKLFF
few	TRBV9	TRBJ2-6	NA	TGTGCCAGCAGCTCCGGACAGTTTGGGGCCAACGTCCTGACTTTC	CASSSGQFGANVLTF
NA	TRBV2	TRBJ1-3	NA	TGTGCCAGCAAGGGCAGGGCTGGAAACACCATATATTTT	CASKGRAGNTIYF
NA	TRBV12-3/TRBV12-4	TRBJ1-1	TRBD1	TGTGCCAGCAGAACAGGGGGGACTGAAGCTTTCTTT	CASRTGGTEAFF
once	TRBV30	TRBJ1-1	TRBD1	TGTGCCTCCGACAGGGGGCGAAGGGACACTGAAGCTTTCTTT	CASDRGRRDTEAFF
NA	TRBV2	TRBJ1-1	TRBD1	TGTGCCAGCACTGGGGTACAGGGGACTGAAGCTTTCTTT	CASTGVQGTEAFF
once	TRBV5-1	TRBJ2-5	NA	TGCGCCAGCAGCGAAAATGAGGGTGAGACCCAGTACTTC	CASSENEGETQYF
NA	TRBV19	TRBJ2-5	TRBD1	TGTGCCAGTAGTTTCCCGGGACAGGGGGCAGAGACCCAGTACTTC	CASSFPGQGAETQYF
NA	TRBV19	TRBJ2-3	NA	TGTGCCAGTAGTATAACAGGCTTCGATACGCAGTATTTT	CASSITGFDTQYF
NA	TRBV9	TRBJ1-2	NA	TGTGCCAGCAGCGTAGGGCCCAGTGCGGGGGACTATGGCTACACCTTC	CASSVGPSAGDYGYTF
once	TRBV3-1/TRBV3-2	TRBJ2-1	TRBD2	TGTGCCAGCAGCCCCGCACTAGCGGGGGGGCCTGGTGAGCAGTTCTTC	CASSPALAGGPGEQFF
NA	TRBV10-2	TRBJ2-7	TRBD1	TGCGCCAGCAGTAGACCACCTCGACAGGGACCCATCTCCTACGAGCAGTACTTC	CASSRPPRQGPISYEQYF
NA	TRBV12-5	TRBJ2-3	NA	TGTGCTAGTGGCCAGGGGGATACGCAGTATTTT	CASGQGDTQYF
NA	TRBV4-1	TRBJ1-2	NA	TGCGCCAGCAGCCAAGATCTGGCAGTTACTAACTATGGCTACACCTTC	CASSQDLAVTNYGYTF
NA	TRBV15	TRBJ2-7	NA	TGTGCCACCAGCCCGATCCGGGGGTTCCCCCACGAGCAGTACTTC	CATSPIRGFPHEQYF
NA	TRBV25-1	TRBJ1-6	TRBD1	TGTGCCAGCAGGGGACAGATTAATAATTCACCCCTCCACTTT	CASRGQINNSPLHF
NA	TRBV7-3	TRBJ2-1	TRBD2	TGTGCCAGCAGCTTAATGGGACTAGGAACGGAGCAGTTCTTC	CASSLMGLGTEQFF
NA	TRBV28	TRBJ2-1	TRBD2	TGTGCCAGCAATCCATTTGCGGGAGGGAACTACAATGAGCAGTTCTTC	CASNPFAGGNYNEQFF